What follows are 10 T cell receptor beta chains derived from one specimen sequenced in a study of T cell changes during pregnancy in multiple sclerosis. Profiled with immunoSEQ multiplex PCR; TCRdb holds only in-frame clones, not every one. The sample has fewer than 45,000 clones, about 88% seen once. This specimen consisted of CD4+ T cells from peripheral blood mononuclear cells, obtained in the first trimester of pregnancy. The receptor source for this set is a female donor with multiple sclerosis, enrolled in a pregnancy study.

J is TRBJ2-1 and V is TRBV19, with 8 bases aligning to TRBD2. CDR1 and CDR2 from the germline V gene are LNHDA and SQIVND (reference sequence). V shed 5 bases and J 7 bases; nucleotides not matched to a gene: 13. The CDR3 length is 16 residues. The CDR3 loop is CASSYMGLGNGNEQFF. The CDR3 nucleotides are TGTGCCAGTAGTTATATGGGACTAGGCAACGGGAATGAGCAGTTCTTC.

The rearrangement links TRBV6-1 to TRBJ2-7; 7 nucleotides agree with TRBD2. Germline V gene lookup returns CDR1 MNHNS and CDR2 SASEGT. CDR3 size: 14 residues. V shed 2 bases and J 3 bases; nucleotides not matched to a gene: 4. CDR3 DNA sequence: TGTGCCAGCAGTGAACTGGCTAGCGGCTACGAGCAGTACTTC. It translates to CASSELASGYEQYF.

J is TRBJ2-3 and V is TRBV7-6; the D gene is possibly TRBD1 (5 bases). The CDR3 sequence is 15 residues long. CDR1 is SGHVS and CDR2 is FNYEAQ in the germline V gene. With 1 base removed from V and 2 bases from J, the gap between germline ends came to 10 bases. CDR3 coding DNA: TGTGCCAGCAGCTTAGGGACATTCCCCACAGATACGCAGTATTTT. Its protein product is CASSLGTFPTDTQYF.

V gene TRBV6-1 combines with J gene TRBJ2-7, with 9 bases that match TRBD1. Unmatched junction bases numbered 10, after V lost 4 bases and J lost 3 bases. The CDR3 runs 16 residues. From germline, CDR1 is MNHNS and CDR2 SASEGT. CDR3 sequence (DNA): TGTGCCAGCAGTGGGGGACAGGGAAGTATTCTCTACGAGCAGTACTTC. Amino acids: CASSGGQGSILYEQYF.

The rearrangement joins TRBV5-1 to TRBJ2-2, with TRBD1 matching over 8 bases. V trimming: 3 bases; J trimming: 7 bases; junction bases outside the gene matches: 8. This CDR3 region has 15 residues. CDR1 is SGHRS and CDR2 is YFSETQ in the germline V gene. The CDR3 here is CASSSRTGSVGELFF. CDR3 sequence (DNA): TGCGCCAGCAGCTCTCGGACAGGGTCAGTCGGGGAGCTGTTTTTT.

The V and J genes are TRBV9 and TRBJ1-4, with a possible D match to TRBD1 (5 bases). Trimming stripped 4 bases from V and 6 bases from J, with 16 bases between. CDR1 is SGDLS and CDR2 is YYNGEE in the germline V gene. The CDR3 has 15 residues. The CDR3 spells CASSTRGAGDEKLFF. The CDR3, as DNA: TGTGCCAGCAGCACGCGAGGGGCGGGAGATGAAAAACTGTTTTTT. Filled out from reference TRBV9 and TRBJ1-4, the complete variable domain reads DSGVTQTPKHLITATGQRVTLRCSPRSGDLSVYWYQQSLDQGLQFLIQYYNGEERAKGNILERFSAQQFPDLHSELNLSSLELGDSALYFCASSTRGAGDEKLFFGSGTQLSVL.

The V call is TRBV11-3, the J call TRBJ2-2, with 7 bases matching TRBD1. The germline CDR1 and CDR2 sequences are SGHNT and YENEEA. The J segment lost 4 bases and the V segment lost 5 bases, leaving 13 bases of the junction unmatched. The CDR3 extends over 17 amino acids. The CDR3 sequence: CASSPGTARFRTGELFF. The CDR3 DNA is TGTGCCAGCAGCCCAGGGACAGCCCGCTTCCGCACCGGGGAGCTGTTTTTT.

V gene TRBV5-1 combines with J gene TRBJ1-4; possibly TRBD1 for D (5 bases). This CDR3 has 14 residues. Between the trimmed V and J ends, which lost 2 bases and 5 bases, there was a span of 10 bases. Germline-derived CDR1 and CDR2 are SGHRS and YFSETQ. The CDR3 is CASSFGAGNEKLFF. DNA for the CDR3: TGCGCCAGCAGCTTTGGGGCAGGGAATGAAAAACTGTTTTTT.

This chain connects TRBV14 to TRBJ2-1, with 11 bases identical to TRBD1. The ends lost 2 bases at V and 2 bases at J; junction bases unmatched: 5. The CDR3 totals 17 residues. Germline V gene sequence: CDR1 SGHDN, CDR2 FVKESK. CDR3 DNA: TGTGCCAGCAGCCAACTACCGGGACAGGGGGCCTACAATGAGCAGTTCTTC. Translated: CASSQLPGQGAYNEQFF.

The CDR3 nucleotides read TGTGCCAGCAGGGACAACGCTGGGGCTAAAGGGCCCCAGCATTTT. It translates to CASRDNAGAKGPQHF. The V call is TRBV6-5, the J call TRBJ1-5, with a tentative D call TRBD1 (5 bases). The length of the CDR3 is 15 residues. Trimming stripped 6 bases from V and 9 bases from J, with 21 bases between. Per germline, CDR1 MNHEY and CDR2 SVGAGI.